This T cell receptor beta chain was obtained from a study of shared clonotypes between healthy human individuals. Germline V gene data show CDR1 as MGHRA and CDR2 as YSYEKL. The CDR3 length is 16 residues. V was clipped by 4 bases and J by 8 bases; unmatched bases: 9. TCRdb's table, derived via immunoSEQ multiplex PCR, lists solely in-frame clones and lacks some. The sample holds 1,100,000 or so clones, around 82% seen once. The donor population consisted of healthy HIV-negative adults with no recent acute infections or vaccinations. J is TRBJ2-1 and V is TRBV4-1; 12 bases are a match to TRBD2. The sample comprised memory CD4+ T cells from PBMCs. Subset reported: CD45RA-negative fraction. This sequence was found in a man between 18 and 29 years old in good health. Some clones in this sample may be carry-over from other donors' samples. The CDR3 bases are TGCGCCAGCAGCCCCCCTAGCGGGAGGGCCTCGTATGAGCAGTTCTTC. Translated, it gives CASSPPSGRASYEQFF.